These T cell receptor beta chains were read from a single sample in a study of human T cells and chemical hapten exposure. Each CDR3 protein is one row after TCRdb ran MiXCR on the RACE reads. The data hold around 150,000 distinct CDR3 sequences, with about 14% observed a single time. The sequencing here drew on whole blood, taken in connection with sensitization to the hapten diphenylcyclopropenone (DPC). The receptors originated from a woman in her 30s with alopecia areata. Some clones in this sample may be carry-over from other donors' samples. Each CDR3 is given with its conserved first and last residue. A D gene is named only where the DNA matches it firmly. The listing skips clone size in some rows; elsewhere it reads once, few, many or a size class.

j_call	clone_size	v_call	d_call	cdr3_length	cdr3_aa	cdr3_nt
TRBJ2-1	many	TRBV6-2/TRBV6-3	TRBD2	13	CASSLGLVGEQFF	TGTGCCAGCAGCCTGGGACTAGTGGGCGAGCAGTTCTTC
TRBJ2-3	many	TRBV7-6	NA	17	CASSRAGRRSYEDTQYF	TGTGCCAGCAGCCGGGCTGGTAGGCGCTCTTATGAGGATACGCAGTATTTT
TRBJ1-1	few	TRBV7-2	NA	13	CASSWLRGAEAFF	TGTGCCAGCAGCTGGTTGAGGGGGGCTGAAGCTTTCTTT
TRBJ2-2	NA	TRBV24-1	NA	13	CATSDFGTGELFF	TGTGCCACCAGTGATTTTGGGACCGGGGAGCTGTTTTTT
TRBJ2-7	NA	TRBV2	NA	15	CASNLQGITSYEQYF	TGTGCCAGCAACTTACAGGGTATTACCTCCTACGAGCAGTACTTC
TRBJ2-6	NA	TRBV10-3	TRBD1	17	CAISEVTGASGANVLTF	TGTGCCATCAGTGAGGTAACAGGGGCATCTGGGGCCAACGTCCTGACTTTC
TRBJ2-1	few	TRBV20-1	NA	13	CSARPSAYNEQFF	TGCAGTGCTAGACCTAGCGCTTACAATGAGCAGTTCTTC
TRBJ1-2	few	TRBV3-1	NA	12	CASSQHREGYTF	TGTGCCAGCAGCCAGCACAGGGAAGGCTACACCTTC
TRBJ1-2	NA	TRBV29-1	TRBD1	14	CSAERDRGRNGYTF	TGCAGCGCCGAACGGGACAGGGGCCGAAATGGCTACACCTTC
TRBJ2-7	few	TRBV6-6	NA	15	CASKTGGERSYEQYF	TGTGCCAGCAAAACAGGGGGGGAGCGCTCCTACGAGCAGTACTTC
TRBJ1-1	few	TRBV2	NA	13	CASGPLMDTEAFF	TGTGCCAGCGGACCGCTTATGGACACTGAAGCTTTCTTT
TRBJ2-3	few	TRBV5-6	NA	15	CASSLRDIRTDTQYF	TGTGCCAGCAGCTTGCGGGACATACGCACAGATACGCAGTATTTT
TRBJ2-3	NA	TRBV7-2	NA	15	CASSSLRPSTDTQYF	TGTGCCAGCAGCTCACTTCGGCCTAGCACAGATACGCAGTATTTT
TRBJ2-2	NA	TRBV28	NA	14	CASSFFRNTGELFF	TGTGCCAGCAGTTTCTTCAGGAACACCGGGGAGCTGTTTTTT
TRBJ1-3	many	TRBV28	NA	11	CASSLGNTIYF	TGTGCCAGCAGTTTGGGGAACACCATATATTTT
TRBJ2-3	NA	TRBV19	TRBD2	15	CASSDGGASTDTQYF	TGTGCCAGTAGTGACGGGGGGGCCAGCACAGATACGCAGTATTTT
TRBJ2-5	few	TRBV6-9	TRBD2	13	CAGAGGPWETQYF	TGTGCCGGTGCGGGAGGGCCCTGGGAGACCCAGTACTTC
TRBJ2-3	NA	TRBV6-6	TRBD2	15	CASSYSGSIAGTQYF	TGTGCCAGCAGTTATTCCGGTTCCATAGCGGGAACGCAGTATTTT
TRBJ2-2	many	TRBV2	TRBD2	15	CASSWTSGATGELFF	TGTGCCAGCAGTTGGACTAGCGGGGCCACCGGGGAGCTGTTTTTT
TRBJ1-2	many	TRBV12-3/TRBV12-4	TRBD1	14	CASSFGTGRYGYTF	TGTGCCAGCAGTTTTGGGACAGGGCGATATGGCTACACCTTC
TRBJ2-7	NA	TRBV20-1	NA	11	CSASFTYEQYF	TGCAGTGCTAGTTTTACCTACGAGCAGTACTTC
TRBJ1-1	NA	TRBV29-1	TRBD1	13	CSVGTGIATEAFF	TGCAGCGTGGGGACAGGGATTGCCACTGAAGCTTTCTTT
TRBJ2-2	NA	TRBV7-9	NA	14	CASSPLIATGELFF	TGTGCCAGCAGCCCACTAATAGCCACCGGGGAGCTGTTTTTT
TRBJ2-3	NA	TRBV6-2/TRBV6-3	NA	15	CASRKTGTPTDTQYF	TGTGCCAGCAGAAAAACCGGGACACCCACAGATACGCAGTATTTT
TRBJ2-2	NA	TRBV13	TRBD1	18	CASSLGLQGARGTGELFF	TGTGCCAGCAGCTTAGGCCTCCAGGGGGCGCGGGGCACCGGGGAGCTGTTTTTT
TRBJ2-5	few	TRBV20-1	NA	12	CSTIRREETQYF	TGCAGCACGATTCGGAGGGAAGAGACCCAGTACTTC
TRBJ1-5	NA	TRBV6-5	NA	13	CASKEGHNQPQHF	TGTGCCAGCAAGGAGGGACACAATCAGCCCCAGCATTTT
TRBJ1-2	NA	TRBV20-1	NA	13	CSAIQGTNYGYTF	TGCAGTGCTATACAGGGTACGAACTATGGCTACACCTTC
TRBJ2-1	few	TRBV15	TRBD2	19	CATSRDPRLAGLSYNEQFF	TGTGCCACCAGCAGAGATCCAAGACTAGCGGGGTTATCCTACAATGAGCAGTTCTTC
TRBJ2-5	few	TRBV5-1	NA	14	CASSPTHPEGTQYF	TGCGCCAGCAGCCCGACCCACCCCGAGGGGACCCAGTACTTC
TRBJ2-7	NA	TRBV6-1	TRBD1	14	CASSPGGRTYEQYF	TGTGCCAGCAGCCCAGGGGGACGAACCTACGAGCAGTACTTC
TRBJ2-3	few	TRBV4-2	NA	15	CASSQDDPGADTQYF	TGTGCCAGCAGCCAAGACGACCCAGGGGCAGATACGCAGTATTTT
TRBJ2-1	NA	TRBV10-2	NA	14	CASSGRDAYNEQFF	TGCGCCAGCAGTGGGCGGGACGCCTACAATGAGCAGTTCTTC
TRBJ1-4	few	TRBV2	TRBD1	15	CASRLDRGPGEKLFF	TGTGCCAGCAGGCTTGACAGGGGGCCAGGTGAAAAACTGTTTTTT
TRBJ2-7	NA	TRBV20-1	NA	16	CSARKTTGRQANEQYF	TGCAGTGCTAGAAAGACTACGGGGAGACAGGCGAACGAGCAGTACTTC
TRBJ1-2	many	TRBV4-1	TRBD1	16	CASSQEGGRGNYGYTF	TGCGCCAGCAGCCAAGAAGGGGGCAGGGGGAACTATGGCTACACCTTC
TRBJ2-2	many	TRBV7-9	TRBD2	17	CASSSLAGGPNTGELFF	TGTGCCAGCAGCTCACTAGCGGGGGGGCCCAACACCGGGGAGCTGTTTTTT
TRBJ2-7	many	TRBV20-1	TRBD2	15	CSASISGGSSYEQYF	TGCAGTGCTAGCATTAGCGGGGGAAGCTCCTACGAGCAGTACTTC
TRBJ1-3	few	TRBV7-2	TRBD1	14	CASSLDREGNTIYF	TGTGCCAGCAGCTTGGACAGGGAAGGAAACACCATATATTTT
TRBJ1-3	many	TRBV6-5	NA	15	CASSSTRNSGNTIYF	TGTGCCAGCAGCTCTACAAGGAACTCTGGAAACACCATATATTTT
TRBJ1-6	many	TRBV5-4	NA	16	CASRLRAGQFNSPLHF	TGTGCCAGCAGGCTGAGGGCCGGACAGTTTAATTCACCCCTCCACTTT
TRBJ1-1	NA	TRBV18	NA	13	CASSPPRETEASF	TGTGCCAGCTCACCACCGAGGGAGACTGAAGCTTCCTTT